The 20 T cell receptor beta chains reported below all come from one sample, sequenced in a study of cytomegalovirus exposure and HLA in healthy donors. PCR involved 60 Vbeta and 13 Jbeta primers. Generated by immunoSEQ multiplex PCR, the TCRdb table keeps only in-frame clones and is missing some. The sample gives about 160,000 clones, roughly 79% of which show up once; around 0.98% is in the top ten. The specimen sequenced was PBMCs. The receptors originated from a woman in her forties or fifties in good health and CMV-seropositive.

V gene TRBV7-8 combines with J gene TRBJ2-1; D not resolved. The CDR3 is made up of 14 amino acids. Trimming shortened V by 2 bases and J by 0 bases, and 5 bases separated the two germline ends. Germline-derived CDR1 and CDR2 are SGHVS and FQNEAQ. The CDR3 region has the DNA TGTGCCAGCAGCTTATCCCTCTCCTACAATGAGCAGTTCTTC. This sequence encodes CASSLSLSYNEQFF.

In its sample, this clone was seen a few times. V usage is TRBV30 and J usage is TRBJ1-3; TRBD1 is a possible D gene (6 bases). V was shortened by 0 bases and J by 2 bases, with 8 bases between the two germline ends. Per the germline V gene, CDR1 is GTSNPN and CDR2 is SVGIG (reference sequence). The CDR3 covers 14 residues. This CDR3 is CAWSVGGPGNTIYF. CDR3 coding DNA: TGTGCCTGGAGTGTGGGGGGGCCTGGAAACACCATATATTTT. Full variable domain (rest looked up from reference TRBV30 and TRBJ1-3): SQTIHQWPATLVQPVGSPLSLECTVEGTSNPNLYWYRQAAGRGLQLLFYSVGIGQISSEVPQNLSASRPQDRQFILSSKKLLLSDSGFYLCAWSVGGPGNTIYFGEGSWLTVV.

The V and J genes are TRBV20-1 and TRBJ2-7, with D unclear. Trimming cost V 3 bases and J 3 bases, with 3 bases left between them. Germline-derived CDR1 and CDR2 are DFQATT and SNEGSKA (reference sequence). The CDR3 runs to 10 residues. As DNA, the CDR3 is TGCAGTGCTAGCGGCTACGAGCAGTACTTC. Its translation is CSASGYEQYF.

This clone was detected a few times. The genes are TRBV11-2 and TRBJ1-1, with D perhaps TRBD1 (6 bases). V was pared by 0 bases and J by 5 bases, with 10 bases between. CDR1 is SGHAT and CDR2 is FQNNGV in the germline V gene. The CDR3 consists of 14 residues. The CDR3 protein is CASSLDRGLTEAFF. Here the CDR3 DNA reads TGTGCCAGCAGCTTAGACAGGGGATTGACTGAAGCTTTCTTT.

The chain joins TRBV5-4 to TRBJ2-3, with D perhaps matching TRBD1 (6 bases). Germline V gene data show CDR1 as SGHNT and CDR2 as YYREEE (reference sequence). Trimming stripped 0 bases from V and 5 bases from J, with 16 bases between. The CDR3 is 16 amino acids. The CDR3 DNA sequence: TGTGCCAGCAGCTTGGGCAGGGGAGAAGTGGGAGATACGCAGTATTTT. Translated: CASSLGRGEVGDTQYF.

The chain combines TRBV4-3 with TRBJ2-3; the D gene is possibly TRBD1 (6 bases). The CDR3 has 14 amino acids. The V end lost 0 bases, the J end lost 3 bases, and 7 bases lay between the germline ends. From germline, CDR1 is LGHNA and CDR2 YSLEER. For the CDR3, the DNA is TGCGCCAGCAGCCAAGATAGGGGGACAGATACGCAGTATTTT. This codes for CASSQDRGTDTQYF.

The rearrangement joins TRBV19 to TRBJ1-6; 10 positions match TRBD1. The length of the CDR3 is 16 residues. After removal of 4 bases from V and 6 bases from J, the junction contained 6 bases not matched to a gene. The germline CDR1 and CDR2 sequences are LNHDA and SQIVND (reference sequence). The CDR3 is CASSKGGQGVNSPLHF. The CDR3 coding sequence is TGTGCCAGTAGTAAAGGAGGACAGGGGGTTAATTCACCCCTCCACTTT.

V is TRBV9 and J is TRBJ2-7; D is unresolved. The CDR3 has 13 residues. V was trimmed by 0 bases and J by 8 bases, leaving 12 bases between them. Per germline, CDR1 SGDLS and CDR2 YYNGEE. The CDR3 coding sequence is TGTGCCAGCAGCGTAGAACCAGGAACCCAGCAGTACTTC. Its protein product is CASSVEPGTQQYF.

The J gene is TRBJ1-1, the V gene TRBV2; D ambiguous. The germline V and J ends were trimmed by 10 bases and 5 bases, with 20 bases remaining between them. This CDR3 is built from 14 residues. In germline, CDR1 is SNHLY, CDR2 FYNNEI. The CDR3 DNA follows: TGTGCCAACAAACCAGAGGCCGGGGAAACTGAAGCTTTCTTT. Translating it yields CANKPEAGETEAFF. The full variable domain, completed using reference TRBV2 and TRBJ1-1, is EPEVTQTPSHQVTQMGQEVILRCVPISNHLYFYWYRQILGQKVEFLVSFYNNEISEKSEIFDDQFSVERPDGSNFTLKIRSTKLEDSAMYFCANKPEAGETEAFFGQGTRLTVV.

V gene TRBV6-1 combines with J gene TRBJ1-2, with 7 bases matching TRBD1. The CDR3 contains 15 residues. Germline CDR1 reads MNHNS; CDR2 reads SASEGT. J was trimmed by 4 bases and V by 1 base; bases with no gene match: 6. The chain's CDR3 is CASSEGGTVTYGYTF. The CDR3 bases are TGTGCCAGCAGTGAAGGGGGGACAGTTACCTATGGCTACACCTTC.

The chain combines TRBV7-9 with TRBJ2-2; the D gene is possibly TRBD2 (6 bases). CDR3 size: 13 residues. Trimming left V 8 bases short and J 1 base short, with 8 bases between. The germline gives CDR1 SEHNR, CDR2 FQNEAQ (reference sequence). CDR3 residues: CASGGRNTGELFF. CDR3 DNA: TGTGCCAGCGGAGGGAGGAACACCGGGGAGCTGTTTTTT. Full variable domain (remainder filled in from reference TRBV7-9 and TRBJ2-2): DTGVSQNPRHKITKRGQNVTFRCDPISEHNRLYWYRQTLGQGPEFLTYFQNEAQLEKSRLLSDRFSAERPKGSFSTLEIQRTEQGDSAMYLCASGGRNTGELFFGEGSRLTVL.

DNA for the CDR3: TGTGCCAGCAGTGAAGGGGCATCACGCACAGATACGCAGTATTTT. Its protein product is CASSEGASRTDTQYF. The V gene is TRBV2, the J gene TRBJ2-3; no clear D. Trimming took 1 base from V and 1 from J, leaving 9 bases between them. The CDR3 length is 15 residues. Germline V lookup: CDR1 SNHLY, CDR2 FYNNEI.

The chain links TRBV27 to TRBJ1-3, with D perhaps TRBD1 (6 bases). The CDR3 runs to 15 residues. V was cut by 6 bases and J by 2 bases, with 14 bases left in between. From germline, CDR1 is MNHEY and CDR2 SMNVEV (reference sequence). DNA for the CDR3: TGTGCCAGCAGCGTACAGGGAATTGCTGGAAACACCATATATTTT. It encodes CASSVQGIAGNTIYF.

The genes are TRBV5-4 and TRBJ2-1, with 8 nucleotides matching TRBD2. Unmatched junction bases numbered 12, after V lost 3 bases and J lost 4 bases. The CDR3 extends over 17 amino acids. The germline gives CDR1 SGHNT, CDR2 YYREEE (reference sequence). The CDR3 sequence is CASSSRRSGGVYNEQFF. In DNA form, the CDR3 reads TGTGCCAGCAGCTCCCGACGCTCGGGGGGGGTTTACAATGAGCAGTTCTTC.

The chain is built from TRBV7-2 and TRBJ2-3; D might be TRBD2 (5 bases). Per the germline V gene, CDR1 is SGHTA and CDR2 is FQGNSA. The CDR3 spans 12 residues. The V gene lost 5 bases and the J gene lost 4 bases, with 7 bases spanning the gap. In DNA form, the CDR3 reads TGTGCCAGCAGCCGAGGGTCAGATACGCAGTATTTT. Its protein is CASSRGSDTQYF. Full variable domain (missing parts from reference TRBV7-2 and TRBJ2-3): GAGVSQSPSNKVTEKGKDVELRCDPISGHTALYWYRQSLGQGLEFLIYFQGNSAPDKSGLPSDRFSAERTGGSVSTLTIQRTQQEDSAVYLCASSRGSDTQYFGPGTRLTVL.

The CDR3 nucleotides are TGTGCCTGGACCGAGGGTAGCAATCAGCCCCAGCATTTT. Protein sequence: CAWTEGSNQPQHF. The chain carries TRBV30 and TRBJ1-5; D gene unclear. V was cut by 4 bases and J by 0 bases, with 7 bases left in between. This CDR3 has 13 amino acids. Germline CDR1 and CDR2: GTSNPN and SVGIG (reference sequence).

CDR3 in DNA: TGTGCCAGCAGCGTTGGCCCCGGGACAGGGGCCTACGAGCAGTACTTC. It codes for CASSVGPGTGAYEQYF. This chain connects TRBV9 to TRBJ2-7, with 10 bases matching TRBD1. Germline values: CDR1 SGDLS, CDR2 YYNGEE. The V segment lost 2 bases and the J segment 2 bases; nucleotides outside the gene matches: 7. This CDR3 has 16 residues. Looking up the rest from reference TRBV9 and TRBJ2-7 gives the full variable domain: DSGVTQTPKHLITATGQRVTLRCSPRSGDLSVYWYQQSLDQGLQFLIQYYNGEERAKGNILERFSAQQFPDLHSELNLSSLELGDSALYFCASSVGPGTGAYEQYFGPGTRLTVT.

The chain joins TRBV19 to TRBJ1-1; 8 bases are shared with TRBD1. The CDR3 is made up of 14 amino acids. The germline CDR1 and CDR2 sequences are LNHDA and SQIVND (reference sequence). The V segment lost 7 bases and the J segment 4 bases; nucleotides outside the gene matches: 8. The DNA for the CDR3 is TGTGCCAGTACCCAACGACAGGGGAGCACTGAAGCTTTCTTT. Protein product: CASTQRQGSTEAFF.

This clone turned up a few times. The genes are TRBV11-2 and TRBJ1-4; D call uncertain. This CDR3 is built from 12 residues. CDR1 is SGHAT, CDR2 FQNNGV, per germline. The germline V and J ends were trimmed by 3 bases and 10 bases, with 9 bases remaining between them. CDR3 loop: CASSFISVKLFF. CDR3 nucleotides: TGTGCCAGCAGCTTTATTAGCGTAAAACTGTTTTTT.

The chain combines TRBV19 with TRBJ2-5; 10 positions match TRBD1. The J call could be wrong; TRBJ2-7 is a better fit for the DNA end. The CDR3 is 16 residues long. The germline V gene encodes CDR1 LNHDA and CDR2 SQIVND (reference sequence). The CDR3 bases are TGTGCCAGTAGTATAGCCTCCGGGACAGGGGCCTACGAGCAGTACTTC. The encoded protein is CASSIASGTGAYEQYF.